This T cell receptor (beta chain) was sequenced in a study of identical twins. A single record per CDR3 protein comes from TCRdb applying MiXCR to the 5' RACE reads. The sample contains about 240,000 distinct CDR3 sequences, about 7.5% of which appear only once. Study results and limitations: Whereas memory repertoires showed no such difference, abundant cord blood beta clonotypes carried fewer insertions.

This clonotype was recorded a few times. Antigen specificity is unknown. These same records also appear under a second study, on yellow fever vaccine responses in identical twins.

The receptor was isolated from a woman younger than 35 in good health. The sample taken for sequencing was CD8+ T cells sorted from blood.

The CDR3 region is CASSSTGNQPQHF. CDR3 DNA sequence: TGTGCCAGCAGCTCCACAGGAAATCAGCCCCAGCATTTT. V usage is TRBV7-8 and J usage is TRBJ1-5, with D perhaps TRBD1 (5 bases). V lost 4 bases and J lost 4, with 8 bases in between. Germline V gene lookup returns CDR1 SGHVS and CDR2 FQNEAQ. This CDR3 is 13 amino acids long.